The next 27 T cell receptor beta chains were all read from a single sample in a study of T-cell memory formation after mild COVID-19 (TCRdb year 2021). Library preparation was by 5' RACE. The run used an Illumina NovaSeq 6000. TCRdb ran its own pipeline on the public reads, namely fastp trimming at Q25 and MiXCR clone calling, and kept in-frame beta chains. Rows with one shared CDR3 protein collapse into an entry with the most common genes and DNA. A total of fewer than 350,000 distinct CDR3 sequences appear in this sample, 14% of them only once. Of the sample, 21% falls within the top ten clones. Sequenced: PBMCs or a T cell subset sorted from them (not recorded which). These TCRs come from a man aged 18 to 35 who had mild COVID-19 (a few samples of this study predate the infection). The sample titles of this study are shuffled in the database, so cell type and time point are left out; the donor was told from shared clones.

The gene calls are TRBV10-3 and TRBJ1-2, with unresolved D. The CDR3 runs to 15 residues. Trimming stripped 3 bases from V and 4 bases from J, with 15 bases between. Germline V gives CDR1 ENHRY, CDR2 SYGVKD. The CDR3: CAISDDNKGPYGYTF. The CDR3, as DNA: TGTGCCATCAGTGATGACAACAAGGGCCCCTATGGCTACACCTTC.

V and J are TRBV24-1 and TRBJ1-5; possibly TRBD1 for D (5 bases). The V gene's germline CDR1 is KGHDR and CDR2 SFDVKD. The CDR3 is made up of 16 amino acids. Trimming removed 2 bases from V and 1 base from J, with 11 bases in between. CDR3 DNA: TGTGCCACCAGTGATTCCCGGGGGGGAAGCAATCAGCCCCAGCATTTT. This translates into CATSDSRGGSNQPQHF.

This clonotype was observed a few times. This chain connects TRBV11-2 to TRBJ2-5; 9 nucleotides line up with TRBD2. Unmatched junction bases numbered 10, after V lost 6 bases and J lost 5 bases. The CDR3 consists of 15 residues. The V gene's germline CDR1 is SGHAT and CDR2 FQNNGV. The CDR3 coding sequence is TGTGCCAGCAGATTTAGCGGGGGCACGGGGGAGACCCAGTACTTC. Translated, it gives CASRFSGGTGETQYF.

This clonotype was found many times. This chain links TRBV7-2 with TRBJ1-2; TRBD1 matches 7 bases. V was pared by 7 bases and J by 2 bases, with 10 bases of the junction left unmatched. This CDR3 contains 15 residues. The germline V gene has CDR1 SGHTA and CDR2 FQGNSA. The DNA for the CDR3 is TGTGCCAGCACCAACACCCTACAGGGGAACTATGGCTACACCTTC. Amino acid sequence: CASTNTLQGNYGYTF.

This clonotype was detected a few times. The rearrangement joins TRBV24-1 to TRBJ2-1, with D perhaps being TRBD1 or TRBD2 (6 bases each). Trimming cost V 1 base and J 7 bases, with 16 bases left between them. Germline CDR1 KGHDR, CDR2 SFDVKD. This CDR3 region has 16 residues. The CDR3 bases are TGTGCCACCAGTGATTTAAATGGACGAGGGGGGAATGAGCAGTTCTTC. Translation gives CATSDLNGRGGNEQFF.

This clonotype has more than one count but fewer than ten. The chain has TRBV4-1 and TRBJ2-1; 9 bases map to TRBD2. V was clipped by 3 bases and J by 7 bases; unmatched bases: 7. CDR1 MGHRA and CDR2 YSYEKL come from the germline V gene. The CDR3 is 15 amino acids. CDR3 sequence: CASSHIAGDGNEQFF. The CDR3 DNA follows: TGCGCCAGCAGCCATATAGCGGGAGATGGGAATGAGCAGTTCTTC.

Only a few counts were recorded for this clonotype. The chain employs TRBV3-1 and TRBJ2-5; no firm D call. Germline CDR1 LGHDT, CDR2 YNNKEL (reference sequence). The CDR3 loop spans 14 amino acids. V was cut by 4 bases and J by 0 bases, with 9 bases left in between. The CDR3 region has the DNA TGTGCCAGCAGCCCGGCTTATAACCAAGAGACCCAGTACTTC. Residues: CASSPAYNQETQYF.

This clonotype was recorded many times. This chain uses TRBV5-5 with TRBJ1-3; D unclear. CDR1 SGHKS and CDR2 YYEKEE come from the germline V gene (reference sequence). Trimming pared 2 bases from V and 7 bases from J, leaving 7 bases between. The CDR3 sequence is 12 residues long. DNA for the CDR3: TGTGCCAGCAGCTTAGTTCGGAACACCATATATTTT. It codes for CASSLVRNTIYF.

J is TRBJ2-5 and V is TRBV29-1; D possibly corresponds to TRBD1 (6 bases). V was trimmed by 5 bases and J by 4 bases, leaving 8 bases between them. From germline, CDR1 is SQVTM and CDR2 ANQGSEA. This CDR3 spans 11 amino acids. CDR3 residues: CSVSRGETQYF. CDR3 sequence (DNA): TGCAGCGTTAGCAGGGGAGAGACCCAGTACTTC.

The sample holds a few counts of this clonotype. The CDR3 reads CASSSRRTSGEQFF. CDR3 nucleotides: TGTGCCAGCAGCTCGCGGCGGACTAGCGGTGAGCAGTTCTTC. The chain carries TRBV7-2 and TRBJ2-1; TRBD2 matches at 10 bases. This CDR3 is 14 amino acids long. V lost 4 bases and J lost 9; bases outside the gene matches: 6. CDR1 and CDR2 (germline): SGHTA, FQGNSA. The full variable domain, its missing parts supplied by reference TRBV7-2 and TRBJ2-1, is GAGVSQSPSNKVTEKGKDVELRCDPISGHTALYWYRQSLGQGLEFLIYFQGNSAPDKSGLPSDRFSAERTGGSVSTLTIQRTQQEDSAVYLCASSSRRTSGEQFFGPGTRLTVL.

In this sample, this clonotype turned up a few times. This chain connects TRBV4-3 to TRBJ2-3; 15 nucleotides match TRBD2. This CDR3 contains 20 residues. Germline assignment: CDR1 LGHNA and CDR2 YSLEER. Trimming cost V 4 bases and J 0 bases; bases outside gene matches: 11. The CDR3 loop is CASSRLPGLAGGPSTDTQYF. The DNA of the CDR3 is TGCGCCAGCAGCCGGCTCCCGGGACTAGCGGGGGGACCCAGCACAGATACGCAGTATTTT.

This clonotype appeared a few times. The chain couples TRBV12-3 or TRBV12-4 to TRBJ1-1, with D possibly TRBD1 on 5 matching bases. The CDR3 contains 14 residues. V shed 5 bases and J shed 1 base, with 11 bases lying between them. DNA of the CDR3: TGTGCCAGCAGTGGGGCCCAAAGGAACACTGAAGCTTTCTTT. Translated: CASSGAQRNTEAFF.

V usage is TRBV11-2 and J usage is TRBJ2-7; D gene ambiguous. The V end lost 1 base, the J end lost 1 base, and 8 bases lay between the germline ends. The CDR3 runs to 14 residues. Germline assignment: CDR1 SGHAT and CDR2 FQNNGV. The CDR3 loop reads CASSLVSGSYEQYF. DNA for the CDR3: TGTGCCAGCAGCTTAGTTTCGGGTTCCTACGAGCAGTACTTC.

This sequence joins TRBV7-9 and TRBJ2-3; D is ambiguous. The germline V gene has CDR1 SEHNR and CDR2 FQNEAQ (reference sequence). The V end lost 1 base, the J end lost 2 bases, and 10 bases lay between the germline ends. There are 15 residues in the CDR3. The CDR3 DNA follows: TGTGCCAGCAGCTTAGTATCCACCAACACAGATACGCAGTATTTT. Translation gives CASSLVSTNTDTQYF. Using reference TRBV7-9 and TRBJ2-3 for the parts outside the CDR3, the full variable domain is DTGVSQNPRHKITKRGQNVTFRCDPISEHNRLYWYRQTLGQGPEFLTYFQNEAQLEKSRLLSDRFSAERPKGSFSTLEIQRTEQGDSAMYLCASSLVSTNTDTQYFGPGTRLTVL.

This clonotype has more than one count but fewer than ten. The rearrangement links TRBV28 to TRBJ1-6, with D perhaps matching TRBD1 (5 bases). The germline V gene encodes CDR1 MDHEN and CDR2 SYDVKM. CDR3 size: 14 residues. V lost 1 base, J lost 7 bases, and 8 bases lay in between. DNA of the CDR3: TGTGCCAGCAGTTTATATGGGGGGAATTCACCCCTCCACTTT. Its translation: CASSLYGGNSPLHF.

In its sample, this clonotype was seen a few times. The chain recombines TRBV7-3 with TRBJ1-1; D uncertain. Between the trimmed V and J ends, which lost 4 bases and 3 bases, there was a span of 9 bases. This CDR3 has 13 amino acids. The germline CDR1 and CDR2 sequences are SGHTA and FQGTGA. CDR3 in amino acids: CASSSYRYTEAFF. The CDR3 DNA follows: TGTGCCAGCAGCTCCTACAGATACACTGAAGCTTTCTTT.

The table lists this clonotype with a few counts. The gene calls are TRBV7-2 and TRBJ2-5; a weak D match, TRBD2 (7 bases). Germline CDR1 SGHTA, CDR2 FQGNSA. The V gene lost 4 bases and the J gene lost 5 bases, with 17 bases spanning the gap. The CDR3 extends over 15 amino acids. CDR3 residues: CASSSRRGGDETQYF. The CDR3 bases are TGTGCCAGCAGCTCCCGACGAGGGGGGGATGAGACCCAGTACTTC.

The V gene is TRBV10-3, the J gene TRBJ2-3; the D gene is possibly TRBD2 (5 bases). Per germline, CDR1 ENHRY and CDR2 SYGVKD. CDR3 length: 15 residues. V lost 4 bases, J lost 5 bases, and 16 bases lay in between. In DNA, the CDR3 is TGTGCCATCAGTGCCTCGACGGGGTCCGGAGATACGCAGTATTTT. It is translated as CAISASTGSGDTQYF.

This clonotype was seen more than once but under ten times. The V and J genes are TRBV7-9 and TRBJ1-4, with D unclear. CDR3 length equals 13 residues. The germline V gene encodes CDR1 SEHNR and CDR2 FQNEAQ (reference sequence). The V and J ends lost 6 bases and 0 bases respectively, with 5 bases between them. CDR3 residues: CASRFATNEKLFF. The DNA for the CDR3 is TGTGCCAGCAGGTTTGCAACTAATGAAAAACTGTTTTTT.

The chain links TRBV7-2 to TRBJ2-1; 7 bases agree with TRBD2. This CDR3 region has 14 residues. Germline assignment: CDR1 SGHTA and CDR2 FQGNSA. V lost 7 bases and J lost 0; bases outside the gene matches: 3. The CDR3 region is CASKRGSSYNEQFF. CDR3 coding DNA: TGTGCCAGCAAGCGGGGCAGCTCCTACAATGAGCAGTTCTTC.

The chain couples TRBV19 to TRBJ1-2; possible D gene TRBD1, 5 bases. Germline CDR1 and CDR2: LNHDA and SQIVND (reference sequence). V lost 6 bases and J 5 bases, leaving 7 bases between the germline ends. The CDR3 has 11 residues. The CDR3 DNA sequence: TGTGCCAGTAGCGACAGTTATGGCTACACCTTC. Protein sequence: CASSDSYGYTF.

This clonotype was recorded many times. V is TRBV5-4 and J is TRBJ2-3; 11 bases fit TRBD2. V lost 0 bases and J lost 13; bases outside the gene matches: 4. Germline V gene lookup returns CDR1 SGHNT and CDR2 YYREEE (reference sequence). The CDR3 covers 13 residues. Here the CDR3 reads CASSLEGLAVEYF. The CDR3 DNA is TGTGCCAGCAGCTTGGAGGGACTAGCGGTGGAGTATTTT.

The chain joins TRBV6-6 to TRBJ2-7; 10 nucleotides align to TRBD1. Trimming took 2 bases from V and 0 from J; bases not matched to a gene: 7. Germline V lookup: CDR1 MNHNY, CDR2 SVGAGI (reference sequence). The CDR3 is 17 amino acids. CDR3 region: CASSYTRQGAGSYEQYV. The CDR3 DNA follows: TGTGCCAGCAGTTACACCAGACAGGGGGCCGGCTCCTACGAGCAGTACGTC.

The rearrangement joins TRBV9 to TRBJ2-7; 7 bases line up with TRBD2. This CDR3 spans 13 amino acids. The trim removed 4 bases at V and 6 bases at J, leaving 7 bases unmatched. CDR1 is SGDLS and CDR2 is YYNGEE in the germline V gene. CDR3 protein: CASSPIPGGEQYV. The CDR3 nucleotides are TGTGCCAGCAGCCCCATTCCGGGGGGCGAGCAGTACGTC.

The sample holds many counts of this clonotype. This sequence joins TRBV4-3 and TRBJ2-4, with 10 bases aligning to TRBD1. Germline CDR1 reads LGHNA; CDR2 reads YSLEER. Trimming took 3 bases from V and 0 from J; bases not matched to a gene: 14. The CDR3 contains 20 residues. The CDR3 DNA follows: TGCGCCAGCAGCCAGGAGACAGGGGGCGGAGTGGCTCTAGCCAAAAACATTCAGTACTTC. As protein: CASSQETGGGVALAKNIQYF.

The sample holds a few counts of this clonotype. The CDR3 DNA is TGTGCCAGCAGCCCGTATGGCGACGAGCAGTACTTC. The encoded protein is CASSPYGDEQYF. V and J are TRBV12-3 or TRBV12-4 and TRBJ2-7; no clear D gene. The CDR3 has 12 amino acids. V was shortened by 6 bases and J by 5 bases, with 11 bases between the two germline ends.

The V call is TRBV27, the J call TRBJ2-1; TRBD1 matches 12 bases. The CDR3 loop spans 16 amino acids. The V gene's germline CDR1 is MNHEY and CDR2 SMNVEV (reference sequence). V was pared by 3 bases and J by 9 bases, with 9 bases of the junction left unmatched. The CDR3 loop reads CASSFRPGQGATEQFF. The CDR3 region has the DNA TGTGCCAGCAGTTTCCGTCCGGGACAGGGGGCCACTGAGCAGTTCTTC.